A selection of T cell receptor beta chains follows, all from one sample in a study of blood T cell repertoires in COVID-19. Data came from immunoSEQ multiplex PCR; TCRdb stores just in-frame clones and leaves some out. The sample holds more than 150,000 clones, roughly nine tenths seen once. Sequencing used peripheral blood. Receptors were obtained from a woman aged 65 to 85 with acute or convalescent COVID-19. Each CDR3 is given with its conserved first and last residue. The order of the fields is D gene, clone size, J gene, V gene, CDR3 DNA, CDR3 protein. D genes are given only for firm matches. Some rows have no size entry. The others give once, few or many, or a class for an expanded clone.

NA | once | TRBJ2-3 | TRBV24-1 | TGTGCCACCAGTGAGACTGGGGGGTTGACAGATACGCAGTATTTT | CATSETGGLTDTQYF
NA | NA | TRBJ2-5 | TRBV5-4 | TGTGCCAGCAGCTTGGATGGGCTGTACCAAGAGACCCAGTACTTC | CASSLDGLYQETQYF
NA | NA | TRBJ1-1 | TRBV9 | TGTGCCAGCAGTAGTACGGGGAACACTGAAGCTTTCTTT | CASSSTGNTEAFF
NA | few | TRBJ2-2 | TRBV9 | TGTGCCAGCAGCGTAGGGCCGAACACCGGGGAGCTGTTTTTT | CASSVGPNTGELFF
TRBD1 | NA | TRBJ1-1 | TRBV5-1 | TGCGCCAGCAGCCACGGACAGGGGGCGGTGGGACCAAAAGCTTTCTTT | CASSHGQGAVGPKAFF
TRBD1 | few | TRBJ1-2 | TRBV5-6 | TGTGCCAGCAGCTTGGCAGGGGGCCAGGGCTACACCTTC | CASSLAGGQGYTF
TRBD1 | NA | TRBJ2-3 | TRBV5-6 | TGTGCCAGCAGCTTGGGGACAGGGCCGAGAAGCACAGATACGCAGTATTTT | CASSLGTGPRSTDTQYF
NA | NA | TRBJ1-3 | TRBV5-4 | TGTGCCAGCAGCTTGCCGCCCACGGGATCTGGAAACACCATATATTTT | CASSLPPTGSGNTIYF
NA | NA | TRBJ1-3 | TRBV19 | TGTGCCAGTAGGAGGGGAGGGCGATCGTCTGGAAACACCATATATTTT | CASRRGGRSSGNTIYF
NA | NA | TRBJ1-1 | TRBV7-8 | TGTGCCAGCAGCTTAATGGTCTGGACAGTGAACACTGAAGCTTTCTTT | CASSLMVWTVNTEAFF
TRBD2 | NA | TRBJ2-3 | TRBV9 | TGTGCCAGCAGCGCCCGGACTAGCGGCACAGATACGCAGTATTTT | CASSARTSGTDTQYF
NA | NA | TRBJ1-1 | TRBV7-2 | TGTGCCAGCAGCTTGGAGCGACAGGCTGAAGCTTTCTTT | CASSLERQAEAFF
TRBD1 | once | TRBJ2-2 | TRBV11-3 | TGTGCCAGCAGCTCGGGACAGGGGAACACCGGGGAGCTGTTTTTT | CASSSGQGNTGELFF
NA | few | TRBJ1-4 | TRBV4-1 | TGCGCCAGCAGCCAAGATACCGGGGTGTTCGAAAAACTGTTTTTT | CASSQDTGVFEKLFF
NA | once | TRBJ2-4 | TRBV5-8 | TGTGCCAGCAGCTTGTTTCTGGGTCAAGCGCTGGCCAAAAACATTCAGTACTTC | CASSLFLGQALAKNIQYF
NA | NA | TRBJ2-1 | TRBV3-1/TRBV3-2 | TGTGCCAGCAGCCACTCCTACGGCTACAATGAGCAGTTCTTC | CASSHSYGYNEQFF
TRBD1 | NA | TRBJ1-5 | TRBV28 | TGTGCCAGCAGCTTGACAGGGGGTGGCAATCAGCCCCAGCATTTT | CASSLTGGGNQPQHF
NA | NA | TRBJ1-6 | TRBV28 | TGTGCCAGCAGTTTCGATAGCTCCTATAATTCACCCCTCCACTTT | CASSFDSSYNSPLHF
NA | NA | TRBJ1-1 | TRBV5-5 | TGTGCCAGCAGCTTGGCCCAAGTAGGAGGACCTGAAGCTTTCTTT | CASSLAQVGGPEAFF
TRBD1 | NA | TRBJ1-1 | TRBV19 | TGTGCCAGTAGCCCAGACAGGGGCGCCACTGAAGCTTTCTTT | CASSPDRGATEAFF
NA | NA | TRBJ1-4 | TRBV7-2 | TGTGCCAGCAGCCCCAAGATAGCAACTAATGAAAAACTGTTTTTT | CASSPKIATNEKLFF
NA | NA | TRBJ1-1 | TRBV5-6 | TGTGCCAGCAGCCTAACAGGTTACACTGAAGCTTTCTTT | CASSLTGYTEAFF
NA | NA | TRBJ2-3 | TRBV10-3 | TGTGCCCCCCCAGGGTATACGCAGTATTTT | CAPPGYTQYF
NA | NA | TRBJ1-4 | TRBV25-1 | TGTGCCAGCAGTGGTACATCACGGGGTGAAAAACTGTTTTTT | CASSGTSRGEKLFF
NA | few | TRBJ1-1 | TRBV18 | TGTGCCAGCTCACCACGCGGTCTAGTGGAGAACACTGAAGCTTTCTTT | CASSPRGLVENTEAFF
NA | NA | TRBJ1-2 | TRBV5-1 | TGCGCCAGCAGCTTGAACCGGGTTGGCTACACCTTC | CASSLNRVGYTF
NA | NA | TRBJ1-1 | TRBV5-1 | TGCGCCAGCAGCTTGGCACAGGATTGGGACACTGAAGCTTTCTTT | CASSLAQDWDTEAFF
NA | once | TRBJ1-3 | TRBV2 | TGTGCCAGCAGTCAAAAACCTTGGGACATCTCTGGAAACACCATATATTTT | CASSQKPWDISGNTIYF
NA | NA | TRBJ2-2 | TRBV20-1 | TGCAGTGCTAGTAGGACGGGGAACCTAGGGGAGCTGTTTTTT | CSASRTGNLGELFF
TRBD1 | NA | TRBJ1-5 | TRBV10-2 | TGCGCCAGCAGGAGCGAGGGGGCTGGTCAGCCCCAGCATTTT | CASRSEGAGQPQHF
NA | once | TRBJ1-6 | TRBV19 | TGTGCCAGTAGCAATGTTCCGCGTTCGAGTTCACCCCTCCACTTT | CASSNVPRSSSPLHF
TRBD1 | few | TRBJ2-7 | TRBV7-2 | TGTGCCAGCAGCGGGACAGCAGGGTCTGAATACGAGCAGTACTTC | CASSGTAGSEYEQYF
TRBD2 | NA | TRBJ2-7 | TRBV19 | TGTGCCAGTACGGGGACTAGCGGGAACGAGCAGTACTTC | CASTGTSGNEQYF
NA | NA | TRBJ1-4 | TRBV6-2/TRBV6-3 | TGTGCCAGCAGTTATACCCTGACACGGACTAATGAAAAACTGTTTTTT | CASSYTLTRTNEKLFF
TRBD1 | NA | TRBJ1-4 | TRBV5-1 | TGCGCCAGCAGCTTCCGTCCTCGGGACAGGGGAAATGAAAAACTGTTTTTT | CASSFRPRDRGNEKLFF
TRBD2 | NA | TRBJ2-7 | TRBV2 | TGTGCCAGCACGACTAGCGGCTACGAGCAGTACTTC | CASTTSGYEQYF
TRBD1 | NA | TRBJ1-4 | TRBV5-1 | TGCGCCAGCAGCTTGGGACAGGGGAATGAAAAACTGTTTTTT | CASSLGQGNEKLFF
NA | NA | TRBJ2-3 | TRBV2 | TGTGCCAGCAGGGCATGGGGGGACGAGATCACAGATACGCAGTATTTT | CASRAWGDEITDTQYF
TRBD1 | NA | TRBJ1-2 | TRBV6-1 | TGTGCCAGCAGTGAAGGACAGGGCTCTGGCTACACCTTC | CASSEGQGSGYTF
TRBD2 | NA | TRBJ2-1 | TRBV4-2 | TGTGCCAGCAGCCAAGAGATAACTAGCGGGAGTAATGAGCAGTTCTTC | CASSQEITSGSNEQFF
TRBD1 | NA | TRBJ1-1 | TRBV28 | TGTGCCAGCAGTGATACAGGGGGCCTGACTGAAGCTTTCTTT | CASSDTGGLTEAFF